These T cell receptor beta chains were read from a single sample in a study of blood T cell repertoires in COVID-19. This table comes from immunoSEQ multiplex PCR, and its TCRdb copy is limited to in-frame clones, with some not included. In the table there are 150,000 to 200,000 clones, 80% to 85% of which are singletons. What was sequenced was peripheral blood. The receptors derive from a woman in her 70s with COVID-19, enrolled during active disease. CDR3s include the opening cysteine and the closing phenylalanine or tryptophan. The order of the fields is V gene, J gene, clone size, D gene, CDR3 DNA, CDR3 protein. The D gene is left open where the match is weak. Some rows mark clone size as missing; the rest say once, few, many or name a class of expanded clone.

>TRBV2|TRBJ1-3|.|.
TGTGCCAGCAGGGGAGGGGAGTACACCATATATTTT
CASRGGEYTIYF
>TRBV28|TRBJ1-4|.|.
TGTGCCAGCAGTTTACGCCGCGGAGTCGGTAATGAAAAACTGTTTTTT
CASSLRRGVGNEKLFF
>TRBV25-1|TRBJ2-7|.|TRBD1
TGTGCCAGCAGTGAACTCGACAGGGGCTACGAGCAGTACTTC
CASSELDRGYEQYF
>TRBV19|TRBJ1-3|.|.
TGTGCCAGTAGTTCCGGGGGAGGTATCCCGCCTGGAAACACCATATATTTT
CASSSGGGIPPGNTIYF
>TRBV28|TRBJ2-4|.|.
TGTGCCAGCAGCAGGGCGATAAACATTCAGTACTTC
CASSRAINIQYF
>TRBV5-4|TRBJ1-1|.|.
TGTGCCAGCAGCTTCCCGCAGGGGTCAGGGACTGAAGCTTTCTTT
CASSFPQGSGTEAFF
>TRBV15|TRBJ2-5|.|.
TGTGCCACCAGCAAGGGGTTGGACCCTCCCGGGGAGACCCAGTACTTC
CATSKGLDPPGETQYF
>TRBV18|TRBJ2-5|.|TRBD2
TGTGCCAGCTCACCACAGCGGGGCTCGGAGACCCAGTACTTC
CASSPQRGSETQYF
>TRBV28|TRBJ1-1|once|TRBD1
TGTGCCAGCAGCACGCAACGACAGGGGAGCACTGAAGCTTTCTTT
CASSTQRQGSTEAFF
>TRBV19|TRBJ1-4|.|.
TGTGCCAGTAGTCCTGTTTTCGCGAGGGAAAAACTGTTTTTT
CASSPVFAREKLFF
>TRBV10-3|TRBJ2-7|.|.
TGTGCCATCAGGGCCCCACTAGGTGAGCAGTACTTC
CAIRAPLGEQYF
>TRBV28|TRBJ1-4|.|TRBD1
TGTGCCAGCAGTTTCGGGACAGGGTGGGGTGAAAAACTGTTTTTT
CASSFGTGWGEKLFF
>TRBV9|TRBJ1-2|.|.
TGTGCCAGCAGCGTAGGTCAAGAGTATGGCTACACCTTC
CASSVGQEYGYTF
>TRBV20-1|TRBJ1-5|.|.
TGCAGTGCTAGGAGACAGTCCCTCAAGCATTTT
CSARRQSLKHF
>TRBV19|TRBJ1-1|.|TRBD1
TGTGCCAGTAGTATCGGGACAGCTAACACTGAAGCTTTCTTT
CASSIGTANTEAFF
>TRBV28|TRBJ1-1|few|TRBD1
TGTGCCAGCGACCCTTACAGGGGCGGCACTGAAGCTTTCTTT
CASDPYRGGTEAFF
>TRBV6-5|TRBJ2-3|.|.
TGTGCCGTCTCAGGAGGAGCGGTTGGGACGCAGTATTTT
CAVSGGAVGTQYF
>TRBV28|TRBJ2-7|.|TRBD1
TGTGCCAGCAGGAGAGGGGGCAGCTCCTACGAGCAGTACTTC
CASRRGGSSYEQYF
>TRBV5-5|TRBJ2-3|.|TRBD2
TGTGCCAGCAGCTTGGGACTAGCGGGAAACACAGATACGCAGTATTTT
CASSLGLAGNTDTQYF